This TCR beta chain is from a study of blood T cell repertoires in COVID-19. Study-wide context: The United States, Italy and Spain provided the acute and convalescent COVID-19 samples.

The CDR3 totals 19 residues. This clone was counted a single time. Per the original methods: For nucleated cells, counts were estimated from reference gene primer amplification. Sequencing was performed with immunoSEQ multiplex PCR; in TCRdb, only in-frame clones are kept and a portion is missing. Clone size and V and J calls were adopted from that table, with D and trimming inferred from the DNA. The sample contains about 440,000 clones, around 88% of which appear only once. Seattle participants joined during active infection and were tracked over time. This TCR was recovered from a woman between 45 and 65 years old with COVID-19, enrolled during active disease. The rearrangement joins TRBV21-1 to TRBJ1-1. TRBV21-1 is termed a pseudogene. The sequenced sample consisted of peripheral blood. The CDR3 nucleotides read TGTGCCAGCAGCAAAGCGCTGGCGGGGAGGATGGTGGGCATGACTGAAGCTTTCTTT. It translates to CASSKALAGRMVGMTEAFF.